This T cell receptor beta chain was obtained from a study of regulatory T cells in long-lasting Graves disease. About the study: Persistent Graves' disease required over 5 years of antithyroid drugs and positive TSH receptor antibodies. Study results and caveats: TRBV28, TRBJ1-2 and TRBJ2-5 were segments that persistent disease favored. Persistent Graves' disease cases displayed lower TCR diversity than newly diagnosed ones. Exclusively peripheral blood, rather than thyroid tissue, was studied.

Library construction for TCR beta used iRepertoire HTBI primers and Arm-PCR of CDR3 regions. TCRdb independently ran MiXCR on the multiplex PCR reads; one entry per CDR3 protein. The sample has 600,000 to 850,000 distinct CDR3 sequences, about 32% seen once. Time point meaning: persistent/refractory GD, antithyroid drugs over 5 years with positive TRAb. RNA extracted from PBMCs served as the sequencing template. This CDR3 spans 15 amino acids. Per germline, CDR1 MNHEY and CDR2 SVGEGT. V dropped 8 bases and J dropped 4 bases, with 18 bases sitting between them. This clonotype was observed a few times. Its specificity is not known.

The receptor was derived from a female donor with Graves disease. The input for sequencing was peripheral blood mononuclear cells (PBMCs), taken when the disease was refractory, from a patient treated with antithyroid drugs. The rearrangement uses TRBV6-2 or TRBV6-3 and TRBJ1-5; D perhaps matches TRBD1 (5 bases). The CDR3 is CASRMGRVSNQPQHF. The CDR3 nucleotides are TGTGCCAGCCGAATGGGCAGGGTGTCAAATCAGCCCCAGCATTTT.